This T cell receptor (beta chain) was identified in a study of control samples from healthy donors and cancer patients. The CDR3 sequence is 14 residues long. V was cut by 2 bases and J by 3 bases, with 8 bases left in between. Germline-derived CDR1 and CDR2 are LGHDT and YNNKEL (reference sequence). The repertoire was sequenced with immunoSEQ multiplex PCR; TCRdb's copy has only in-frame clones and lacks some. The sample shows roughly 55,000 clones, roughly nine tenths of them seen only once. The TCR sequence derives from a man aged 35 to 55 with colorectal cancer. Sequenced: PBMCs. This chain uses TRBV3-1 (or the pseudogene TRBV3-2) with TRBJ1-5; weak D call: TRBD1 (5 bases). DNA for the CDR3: TGTGCCAGCAGCCAACGGGGCGACAATCAGCCCCAGCATTTT. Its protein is CASSQRGDNQPQHF.